The rows below give T cell receptor beta chains drawn from one sample of a study of blood T cell repertoires in COVID-19. Method: immunoSEQ multiplex PCR; TCRdb's copy keeps in-frame clones and lacks some. The sample gives approximately 140,000 clones, around 90% of which show up once; 10% is in the top ten. The sequencing input was peripheral blood. These receptors all come from a man aged 60-69 years with active or convalescent COVID-19. Both conserved end residues are part of each CDR3. The D gene is left open where the match is weak. Part of the rows lack a size; the others show once, few, many or a class for expanded clones.

clone_size	d_call	v_call	j_call	cdr3_aa	cdr3_nt
once	NA	TRBV5-4	TRBJ2-7	CASSLGLGSYEQYF	TGTGCCAGCAGCTTAGGACTGGGTTCCTACGAGCAGTACTTC
once	NA	TRBV5-1	TRBJ2-1	CASSLTPSYNEQFF	TGCGCCAGCAGCTTGACTCCTTCCTACAATGAGCAGTTCTTC
NA	NA	TRBV10-3	TRBJ1-2	CAISESKQGPNYGYTF	TGTGCCATCAGTGAGTCGAAACAGGGACCGAACTATGGCTACACCTTC
NA	NA	TRBV29-1	TRBJ1-3	CSVEVGGTGNTIYF	TGCAGCGTTGAAGTCGGAGGGACCGGAAACACCATATATTTT
NA	NA	TRBV7-8	TRBJ2-5	CASSLREGGETQYF	TGTGCCAGCAGCTTGAGGGAGGGGGGAGAGACCCAGTACTTC
NA	TRBD2	TRBV7-9	TRBJ2-3	CASSGGLGGSDTQYF	TGTGCCAGCAGCGGGGGACTAGGGGGATCGGATACGCAGTATTTT
NA	NA	TRBV18	TRBJ2-7	CASSRPGNSYEQYF	TGTGCCAGCTCGCGACCAGGAAACTCCTACGAGCAGTACTTC
NA	NA	TRBV15	TRBJ2-7	CATSREQGRAYEQYF	TGTGCCACCAGCAGAGAACAGGGAAGGGCCTACGAGCAGTACTTC
NA	NA	TRBV1	TRBJ1-2	CTSSLFFTSSYGYTF	TGCACCAGCAGCTTGTTCTTTACGAGCTCCTATGGCTACACCTTC
few	TRBD1	TRBV4-1	TRBJ1-5	CASSRQGADQPQHF	TGCGCCAGCAGCCGACAGGGGGCCGATCAGCCCCAGCATTTT
NA	TRBD1	TRBV6-4	TRBJ2-1	CASSEGQGAYNEQFF	TGTGCCAGCAGTGAAGGACAGGGGGCCTACAATGAGCAGTTCTTC
few	TRBD1	TRBV5-1	TRBJ2-7	CASSSQGEYEQYF	TGCGCCAGCAGCTCACAGGGGGAGTACGAGCAGTACTTC
NA	TRBD1	TRBV7-9	TRBJ1-4	CASSTRTGTNEKLFF	TGTGCCAGCAGCACCCGGACAGGGACTAATGAAAAACTGTTTTTT
NA	NA	TRBV4-2	TRBJ1-4	CASSQQGQEKLFF	TGTGCCAGCAGCCAACAAGGACAGGAAAAACTGTTTTTT
NA	NA	TRBV10-1	TRBJ1-3	CASSDGSISGNTIYF	TGCGCCAGCAGTGACGGGTCAATCTCTGGAAACACCATATATTTT
few	NA	TRBV28	TRBJ1-1	CASGRKDRGTEAFF	TGTGCCAGCGGACGGAAAGACCGGGGCACTGAAGCTTTCTTT
few	NA	TRBV6-5	TRBJ2-3	CASEKGVRDTQYF	TGTGCCAGCGAAAAGGGAGTCAGGGATACGCAGTATTTT
NA	NA	TRBV19	TRBJ2-1	CASTLGRQSSYNEQFF	TGTGCCAGTACCCTGGGAAGACAGTCCTCCTACAATGAGCAGTTCTTC
NA	TRBD2	TRBV18	TRBJ2-1	CASSPGGSGLAYNEQFF	TGTGCCAGCTCACCGGGGGGATCGGGACTAGCCTACAATGAGCAGTTCTTC
NA	TRBD2	TRBV5-5	TRBJ2-2	CASSSTSGSPAGELFF	TGTGCCAGCAGCTCAACTAGCGGGAGTCCCGCCGGGGAGCTGTTTTTT
NA	TRBD1	TRBV10-3	TRBJ1-2	CAISGQGASGYTF	TGTGCCATCAGTGGCCAGGGGGCTAGTGGCTACACCTTC
NA	NA	TRBV19	TRBJ2-7	CASSMRQGGYEQYF	TGTGCCAGTAGTATGAGGCAGGGGGGATACGAGCAGTACTTC
NA	TRBD2	TRBV5-4	TRBJ2-7	CASSLAGGGGVDYF	TGTGCCAGCAGCTTGGCGGGAGGAGGCGGAGTCGACTACTTC
NA	TRBD1	TRBV30	TRBJ1-3	CACMDRATGNTIYF	TGTGCCTGTATGGACAGGGCTACTGGAAACACCATATATTTT
NA	TRBD1	TRBV4-1	TRBJ2-1	CASSQERDRGNNEQFF	TGCGCCAGCAGCCAAGAAAGGGACAGGGGCAACAATGAGCAGTTCTTC
NA	TRBD2	TRBV15	TRBJ2-3	CATSRDTGTSSPTDTQYF	TGTGCCACCAGCAGAGACACCGGGACTAGCAGTCCCACAGATACGCAGTATTTT
NA	TRBD2	TRBV30	TRBJ2-1	CAWSRGKTSVGFNEQFF	TGTGCCTGGAGCCGGGGGAAGACTAGCGTCGGTTTTAATGAGCAGTTCTTC
NA	TRBD1	TRBV27	TRBJ1-1	CASSRDRAREAFF	TGTGCCAGCAGCCGAGACAGGGCGCGGGAAGCTTTCTTT
NA	NA	TRBV27	TRBJ1-2	CASSLNDGNYGYTF	TGTGCCAGCAGTTTGAACGACGGGAACTATGGCTACACCTTC
once	TRBD2	TRBV10-1	TRBJ2-5	CASSEGVAGDQETQYF	TGCGCCAGCAGTGAGGGGGTAGCGGGAGATCAAGAGACCCAGTACTTC
few	NA	TRBV30	TRBJ2-3	CAWSVGGQPTDTQYF	TGTGCCTGGAGTGTTGGCGGCCAGCCCACAGATACGCAGTATTTT
NA	NA	TRBV19	TRBJ2-3	CASSRGPGLGVGDTQYF	TGTGCCAGTAGTCGGGGCCCGGGACTTGGGGTAGGAGATACGCAGTATTTT
NA	TRBD2	TRBV7-7	TRBJ2-3	CASSLHRGGSSDTQYF	TGTGCTAGCAGCCTCCATCGGGGCGGGAGCTCAGATACGCAGTATTTT
NA	TRBD1	TRBV29-1	TRBJ2-7	CSVAGTGGFEQYF	TGCAGCGTTGCCGGGACAGGGGGCTTTGAGCAGTACTTC
NA	TRBD2	TRBV5-4	TRBJ2-3	CASSLLAGGDTQYF	TGTGCCAGCAGCTTGCTAGCGGGGGGAGATACGCAGTATTTT
NA	TRBD2	TRBV2	TRBJ2-1	CASSPIAGPHYNEQFF	TGTGCCAGCAGTCCGATAGCGGGGCCCCACTACAATGAGCAGTTCTTC